The sequence of this TCR beta chain was determined in a study of cytomegalovirus exposure and HLA in healthy donors. Study information: An earlier analysis identified fewer than 130 million unique TCR beta sequences in about 200 million T cells.

This CDR3 is built from 12 residues. Germline CDR1 MNHNS, CDR2 SASEGT. The V and J ends lost 6 bases and 4 bases respectively, with 9 bases between them. Overall study results and limits: Fewer N-insertions than the approximately 680-donor mean were reportedly shown by an Asian-associated ancestry cluster in a later analysis. More clonal expansion characterized HLA-associated TCR beta chains than equally common others in a later analysis.

PCR employed 60 Vbeta and 13 Jbeta primers. TCRdb's table, derived via immunoSEQ multiplex PCR, lists solely in-frame clones and lacks some. The data contain tens of thousands of clones, 65% to 85% of them singletons. As concerns this clone: Antigen specificity is unknown.

Material for sequencing was PBMCs. The chain has TRBV6-1 and TRBJ1-1; D is unresolved. The source is a girl aged 2 to 9 in good health and CMV-seropositive. CDR3 residues: CASRSGVTEAFF. The CDR3 nucleotides read TGTGCCAGCAGGAGCGGCGTCACTGAAGCTTTCTTT.